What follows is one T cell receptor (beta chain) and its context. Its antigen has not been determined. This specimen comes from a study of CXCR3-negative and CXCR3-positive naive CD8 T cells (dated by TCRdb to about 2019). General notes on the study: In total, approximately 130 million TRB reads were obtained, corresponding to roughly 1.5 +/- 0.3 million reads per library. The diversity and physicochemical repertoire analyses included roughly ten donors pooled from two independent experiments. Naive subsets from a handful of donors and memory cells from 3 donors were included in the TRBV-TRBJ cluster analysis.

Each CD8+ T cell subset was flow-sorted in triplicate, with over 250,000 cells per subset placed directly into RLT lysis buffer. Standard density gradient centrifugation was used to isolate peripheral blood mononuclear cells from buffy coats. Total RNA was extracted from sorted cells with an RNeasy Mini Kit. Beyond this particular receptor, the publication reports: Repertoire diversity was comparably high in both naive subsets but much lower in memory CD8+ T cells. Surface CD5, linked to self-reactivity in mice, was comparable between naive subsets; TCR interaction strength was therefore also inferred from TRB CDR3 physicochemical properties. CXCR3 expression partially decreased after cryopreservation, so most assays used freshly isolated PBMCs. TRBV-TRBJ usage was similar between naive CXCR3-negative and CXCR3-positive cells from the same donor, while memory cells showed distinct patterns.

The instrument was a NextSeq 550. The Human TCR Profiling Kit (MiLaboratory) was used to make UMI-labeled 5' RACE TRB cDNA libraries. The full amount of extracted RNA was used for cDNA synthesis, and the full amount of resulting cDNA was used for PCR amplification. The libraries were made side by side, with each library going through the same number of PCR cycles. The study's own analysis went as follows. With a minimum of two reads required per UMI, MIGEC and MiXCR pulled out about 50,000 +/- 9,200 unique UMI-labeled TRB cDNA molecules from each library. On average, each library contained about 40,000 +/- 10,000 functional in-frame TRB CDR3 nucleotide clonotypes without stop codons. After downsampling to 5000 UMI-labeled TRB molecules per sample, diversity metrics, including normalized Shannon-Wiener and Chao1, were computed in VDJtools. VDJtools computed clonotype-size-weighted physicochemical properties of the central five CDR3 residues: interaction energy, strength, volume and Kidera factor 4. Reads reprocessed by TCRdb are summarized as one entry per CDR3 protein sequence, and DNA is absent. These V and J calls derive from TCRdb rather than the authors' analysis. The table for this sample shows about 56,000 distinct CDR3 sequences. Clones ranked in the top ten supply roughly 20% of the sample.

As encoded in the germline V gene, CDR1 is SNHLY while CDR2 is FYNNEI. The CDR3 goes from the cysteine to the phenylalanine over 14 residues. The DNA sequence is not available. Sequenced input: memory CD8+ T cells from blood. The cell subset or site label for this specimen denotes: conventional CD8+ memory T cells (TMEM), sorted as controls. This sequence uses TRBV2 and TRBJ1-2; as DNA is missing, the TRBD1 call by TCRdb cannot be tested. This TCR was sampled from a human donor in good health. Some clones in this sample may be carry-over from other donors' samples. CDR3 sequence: CASIGTGDGYGYTF. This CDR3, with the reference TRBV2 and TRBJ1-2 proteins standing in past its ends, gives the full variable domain EPEVTQTPSHQVTQMGQEVILRCVPISNHLYFYWYRQILGQKVEFLVSFYNNEISEKSEIFDDQFSVERPDGSNFTLKIRSTKLEDSAMYFCASIGTGDGYGYTFGSGTRLTVV.